This TCR beta chain is from a study of blood T cell repertoires in COVID-19. Authors' analysis steps: Reference gene primers were amplified, and this amplification served to estimate nucleated cell counts. Assay: immunoSEQ multiplex PCR; the TCRdb copy retains only in-frame clones and omits some. V, J and clone size are those of that table, while D and trimming were read from the DNA. The sample lists about 140,000 clones, less than 80% seen once, with more than 3.5% in the top ten. Between the trimmed V and J ends, which lost 4 bases and 4 bases, there was a span of 17 bases. The CDR3 runs 14 residues. The germline V gene encodes CDR1 SQVTM and CDR2 ANQGSEA. This clone was counted a few times.

This TCR was recovered from a woman of 80 years or more with active or convalescent COVID-19. The chain recombines TRBV29-1 with TRBJ2-7, with D possibly being TRBD2 (5 bases). Sequencing was carried out using peripheral blood. CDR3 in amino acids: CSVAPRTGGYEQYF. The DNA for the CDR3 is TGCAGCGTTGCTCCGCGGACTGGAGGATACGAGCAGTACTTC.